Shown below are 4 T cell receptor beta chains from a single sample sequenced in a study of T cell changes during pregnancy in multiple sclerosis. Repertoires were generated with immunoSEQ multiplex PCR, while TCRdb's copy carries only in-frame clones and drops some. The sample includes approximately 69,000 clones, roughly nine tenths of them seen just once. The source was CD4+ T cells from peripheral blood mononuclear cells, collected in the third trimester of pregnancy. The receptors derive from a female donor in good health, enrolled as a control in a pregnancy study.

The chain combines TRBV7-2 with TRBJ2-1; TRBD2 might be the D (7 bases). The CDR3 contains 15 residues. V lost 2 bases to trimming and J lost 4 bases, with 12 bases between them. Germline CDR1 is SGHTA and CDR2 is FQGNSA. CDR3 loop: CASSLQGGGYNEQFF. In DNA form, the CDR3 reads TGTGCCAGCAGCTTACAGGGAGGGGGTTACAATGAGCAGTTCTTC.

The CDR3 loop is CASSRQFAGANVLTF. DNA for the CDR3: TGTGCCAGTAGCCGACAGTTTGCTGGGGCCAACGTCCTGACTTTC. This sequence joins TRBV19 and TRBJ2-6; the D gene is possibly TRBD1 (5 bases). This CDR3 contains 15 residues. The ends were cut back, 6 bases at V and 2 bases at J, with 11 bases in the middle. Per the germline V gene, CDR1 is LNHDA and CDR2 is SQIVND (reference sequence).

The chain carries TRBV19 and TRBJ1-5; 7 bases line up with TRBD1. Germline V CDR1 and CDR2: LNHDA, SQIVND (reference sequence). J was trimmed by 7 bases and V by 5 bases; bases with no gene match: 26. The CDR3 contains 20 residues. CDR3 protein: CASSQSDPRTGVSKVQPQHF. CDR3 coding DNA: TGTGCCAGTAGTCAGTCGGACCCCAGGACAGGCGTGAGTAAGGTCCAGCCCCAGCATTTT.

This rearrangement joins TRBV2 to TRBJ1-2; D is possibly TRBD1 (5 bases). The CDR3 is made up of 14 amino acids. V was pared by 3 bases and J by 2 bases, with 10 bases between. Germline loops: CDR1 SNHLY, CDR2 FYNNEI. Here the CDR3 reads CASSDREGNYGYTF. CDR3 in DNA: TGTGCCAGCAGTGACAGGGAGGGAAACTATGGCTACACCTTC.